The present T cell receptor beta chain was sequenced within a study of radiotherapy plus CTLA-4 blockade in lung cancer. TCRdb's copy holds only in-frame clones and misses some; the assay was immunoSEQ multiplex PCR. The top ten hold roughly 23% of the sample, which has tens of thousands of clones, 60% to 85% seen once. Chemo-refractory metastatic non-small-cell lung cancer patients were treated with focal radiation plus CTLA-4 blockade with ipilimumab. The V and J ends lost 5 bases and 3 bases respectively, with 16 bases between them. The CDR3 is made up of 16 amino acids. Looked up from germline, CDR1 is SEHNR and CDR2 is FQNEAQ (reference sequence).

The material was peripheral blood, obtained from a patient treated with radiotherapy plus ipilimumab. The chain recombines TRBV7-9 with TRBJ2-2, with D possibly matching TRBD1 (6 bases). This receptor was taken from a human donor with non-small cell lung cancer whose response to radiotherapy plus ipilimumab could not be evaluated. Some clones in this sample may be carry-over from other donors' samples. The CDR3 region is CASSTQGRGDTGELFF. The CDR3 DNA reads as TGTGCCAGCAGCACCCAGGGCAGGGGTGACACCGGGGAGCTGTTTTTT.